The 8 T cell receptor beta chains reported below all come from one sample, sequenced in a study of OX40 agonist ivuxolimab in advanced cancers. TCRdb's table, derived via immunoSEQ multiplex PCR, lists solely in-frame clones and lacks some. This sample carries tens of thousands of clones, around nine tenths of them seen once, and the ten largest clones take around 0.99%. Here the sequenced sample was CD4+ or CD8+ T cells sorted from blood, taken in a trial of the OX40 agonist ivuxolimab. These TCRs come from an adult with an advanced solid tumor such as melanoma, head and neck, liver or kidney cancer.

CDR3 sequence: CASSLSGTSSYEQYF. The CDR3 coding sequence is TGTGCCAGCAGTTTATCCGGGACTTCATCCTACGAGCAGTACTTC. The chain carries TRBV28 and TRBJ2-7; tentative D call: TRBD2 (6 bases). The V gene's germline CDR1 is MDHEN and CDR2 SYDVKM. The CDR3 totals 15 residues. V lost 1 base, J lost 1 base, and 11 bases lay in between.

This chain connects TRBV28 to TRBJ2-1; no firm D call. V dropped 2 bases and J dropped 6 bases, with 5 bases sitting between them. From germline, CDR1 is MDHEN and CDR2 SYDVKM. The CDR3 consists of 12 residues. CDR3 sequence (DNA): TGTGCCAGCAGTTTAAGTAGCAATGAGCAGTTCTTC. This codes for CASSLSSNEQFF.

V and J are TRBV28 and TRBJ1-2, with 9 bases fitting TRBD1. CDR3 length: 16 amino acids. Germline V CDR1 and CDR2: MDHEN, SYDVKM. Trimming removed 6 bases from V and 3 bases from J; junction bases left unmatched: 11. The DNA of the CDR3 is TGTGCCAGCAGGGACAGGGGACGACAACAGCACTATGGCTACACCTTC. Encoded protein: CASRDRGRQQHYGYTF.

By proportion, this clone is medium-sized. The V call is TRBV7-8, the J call TRBJ2-7; tentatively, D is TRBD1 (5 bases). Trimming shortened V by 5 bases and J by 3 bases, and 11 bases separated the two germline ends. The CDR3 has 13 amino acids. Looked up from germline, CDR1 is SGHVS and CDR2 is FQNEAQ. CDR3: CASSRTSIYEQYF. DNA of the CDR3: TGTGCCAGCAGCCGGACAAGCATCTACGAGCAGTACTTC.

J is TRBJ2-3 and V is TRBV5-4; 12 bases map to TRBD2. Germline V lookup: CDR1 SGHNT, CDR2 YYREEE (reference sequence). The length of the CDR3 is 17 residues. V was pared by 4 bases and J by 2 bases, with 8 bases of the junction left unmatched. The CDR3 loop reads CASSRWTSGVATDTQYF. The CDR3 nucleotides are TGTGCCAGCAGCAGATGGACTAGCGGGGTTGCCACAGATACGCAGTATTTT.

V and J are TRBV4-1 and TRBJ2-1, with D possibly being TRBD2 (5 bases). This CDR3 is 16 amino acids long. The germline V gene has CDR1 MGHRA and CDR2 YSYEKL. The ends were cut back, 6 bases at V and 4 bases at J, with 19 bases in the middle. The CDR3 nucleotides read TGCGCCAGCAGGTCAGGCGAGCGGAGGACTTACAATGAGCAGTTCTTC. Translation: CASRSGERRTYNEQFF.

The rearrangement links TRBV5-6 to TRBJ2-7; 8 bases fit TRBD1. The V and J ends lost 0 bases and 5 bases, in that order; junction bases with no gene match: 4. In germline, CDR1 is SGHDT, CDR2 YYEEEE. The length of the CDR3 is 14 residues. The CDR3 sequence is CASSLVDRGNEQYF. The CDR3 region has the DNA TGTGCCAGCAGCTTGGTTGACAGGGGTAACGAGCAGTACTTC. The variable domain in full, with the rest retrieved from reference TRBV5-6 and TRBJ2-7, is DAGVTQSPTHLIKTRGQQVTLRCSPKSGHDTVSWYQQALGQGPQFIFQYYEEEERQRGNFPDRFSGHQFPNYSSELNVNALLLGDSALYLCASSLVDRGNEQYFGPGTRLTVT.

This chain's CDR3 is CASSRPRGRETQYF. CDR3 sequence (DNA): TGTGCCAGCAGCAGGCCCAGGGGGCGAGAGACCCAGTACTTC. The V call is TRBV5-6, the J call TRBJ2-5, with TRBD1 matching over 8 bases. Per germline, CDR1 SGHDT and CDR2 YYEEEE. The J segment lost 4 bases and the V segment lost 4 bases, leaving 6 bases of the junction unmatched. This CDR3 has 14 residues. Filled out from reference TRBV5-6 and TRBJ2-5, the complete variable domain reads DAGVTQSPTHLIKTRGQQVTLRCSPKSGHDTVSWYQQALGQGPQFIFQYYEEEERQRGNFPDRFSGHQFPNYSSELNVNALLLGDSALYLCASSRPRGRETQYFGPGTRLLVL.